This T cell receptor (beta chain) was identified during a study of blood T cell repertoires in COVID-19 (TCRdb year 2020). Study-wide context: Samples from collaborators originated in the United States, Italy and Spain and spanned both the acute and convalescent phases of COVID-19. Subjects who had been exposed to COVID-19, were actively infected with it, or had recovered from it provided the deeply sampled blood TCRbeta repertoires that made up the dataset. The prospective study material was composed of cDNA or gDNA derived from T cells, B-cell-depleted T cells, or PBMCs. Nearly every sample came with metadata listing a de-identified subject ID, COVID-19 status, age in years and sex. The repertoires were released in a freely available public database meant as a resource for research on the immune response to SARS-CoV-2. The samples were drawn from the first 160 participants of the ongoing ImmuneRACE study and from about 1,200 subjects provided by 6 global collaborators. Where available, HLA class I and class II types were obtained from metadata supplied by the sample provider rather than from assay-based typing.

Cut back by 0 bases and 4 bases, the V and J ends lie 12 bases apart. The CDR3 runs 15 residues from the cysteine to the phenylalanine. Only the CDR3 DNA stays, 45 bases, in frame from base 1. The germline V gene (reference sequence) supplies CDR1 LNHDA and CDR2 SQIVND. The immunoSEQ Assay, a bias-controlled multiplex PCR, was used to amplify TCRbeta CDR3 regions from genomic DNA. Per the original workflow: The number of nucleated cells in each sample was estimated from the amplification of reference gene primers within the assay. Sequence reads were collapsed and filtered to measure the absolute abundance of every unique TCRbeta CDR3 rearrangement. For each sample, productive Simpson clonality was calculated as the square root of Simpson's diversity index over productive rearrangements. TCRdb provides this immuneACCESS table in a form limited to in-frame rearrangements. Some clones are lacking; in checked studies, under half of them reflect an unresolved V gene, and why the rest are absent is not known. The V and J calls and clone size are taken from that table; D and trimming were inferred from the DNA. The sample has 75,000 to 95,000 clones on record, 65% to 85% of them singletons. About 6.3% of the sample is taken by the ten largest.

Points on this clone: No cognate antigen has been identified for it. Base qualities are not at hand, and no much larger clone is one base apart.

Whole blood was collected in K2EDTA tubes by collaborating institutions according to the institutions' own protocols. For TCRbeta analysis, collaborators shipped samples as frozen whole blood, isolated PBMCs, or DNA extracted from either of those sample types. Points the paper makes about the study in general: How much clinical and demographic metadata was included differed by source and by participant, and the metadata was provided uncurated.

This chain joins TRBV19 to TRBJ1-2; there is no confident call for the D gene. Sequencing was performed on peripheral blood. The source is a man in his 60s with acute or convalescent COVID-19. The CDR3 region reads CASSIDGGSGYGYTF. The sequenced DNA is TGTGCCAGTAGTATAGACGGTGGCTCGGGCTATGGCTACACCTTC.